The present T cell receptor beta chain was sequenced within a study of control samples from healthy donors and cancer patients. Some clones are missing from TCRdb's copy, which holds only in-frame ones; the method was immunoSEQ multiplex PCR. The sample records 100,000 or so clones, around 89% being singletons. This CDR3 contains 13 residues. Germline CDR1 and CDR2: SQVTM and ANQGSEA. V dropped 4 bases and J dropped 3 bases, with 13 bases sitting between them. The sample was blood. This clonotype was obtained from a man aged 25 to 40 in good health. The J gene is TRBJ2-7, the V gene TRBV29-1; D gene uncertain. In DNA form, the CDR3 reads TGCAGCGTTGCGATGGACGGTCGCTACGAGCAGTACTTC. It encodes CSVAMDGRYEQYF.